The clone carrying this TCR beta chain is medium-sized by share. Its cognate antigen is unknown. This sample is part of a study of cytotoxic CD8 clonotypes in ibrutinib-treated CLL. About the study: Responses: about 25 partial, 2 complete; after median around 70 months, about 14 stayed remitted, roughly 12 progressed. Sequencing produced an average of roughly 230,000 productive templates and more than 90,000 productive rearrangements per sample. Study-wide results and limits: Treatment saw public clonotypes, which were uncommon, either contract or stay stable.

Profiled with immunoSEQ multiplex PCR; TCRdb holds only in-frame clones, not every one. The top ten hold approximately 7.6% of the sample, which has over 120,000 clones, approximately 80% seen once. The germline V gene encodes CDR1 LNHNV and CDR2 YYDKDF (reference sequence). After removal of 9 bases from V and 4 bases from J, the junction contained 17 bases not matched to a gene. The CDR3 length is 16 residues. The V call is TRBV15, the J call TRBJ1-2; 7 bases line up with TRBD1. The sequencing used PBMCs, collected after 36 months of ibrutinib treatment. This clonotype was obtained from a human donor with chronic lymphocytic leukemia. The CDR3 bases are TGTGCCACGGACTGGCTAGACAGGGAGGGAAGCTATGGCTACACCTTC. Its protein is CATDWLDREGSYGYTF.